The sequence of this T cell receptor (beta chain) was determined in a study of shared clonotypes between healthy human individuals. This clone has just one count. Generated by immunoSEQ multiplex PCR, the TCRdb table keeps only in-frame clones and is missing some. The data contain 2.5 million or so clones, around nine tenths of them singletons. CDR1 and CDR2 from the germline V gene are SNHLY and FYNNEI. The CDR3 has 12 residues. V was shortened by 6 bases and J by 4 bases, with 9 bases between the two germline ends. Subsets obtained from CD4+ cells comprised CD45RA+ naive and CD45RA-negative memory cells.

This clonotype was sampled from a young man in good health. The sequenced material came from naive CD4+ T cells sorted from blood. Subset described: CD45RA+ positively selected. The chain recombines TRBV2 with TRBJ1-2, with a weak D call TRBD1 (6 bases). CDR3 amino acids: CASRTGVYGYTF. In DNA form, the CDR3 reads TGTGCCAGCAGGACAGGCGTCTATGGCTACACCTTC. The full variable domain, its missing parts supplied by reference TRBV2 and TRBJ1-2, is EPEVTQTPSHQVTQMGQEVILRCVPISNHLYFYWYRQILGQKVEFLVSFYNNEISEKSEIFDDQFSVERPDGSNFTLKIRSTKLEDSAMYFCASRTGVYGYTFGSGTRLTVV.